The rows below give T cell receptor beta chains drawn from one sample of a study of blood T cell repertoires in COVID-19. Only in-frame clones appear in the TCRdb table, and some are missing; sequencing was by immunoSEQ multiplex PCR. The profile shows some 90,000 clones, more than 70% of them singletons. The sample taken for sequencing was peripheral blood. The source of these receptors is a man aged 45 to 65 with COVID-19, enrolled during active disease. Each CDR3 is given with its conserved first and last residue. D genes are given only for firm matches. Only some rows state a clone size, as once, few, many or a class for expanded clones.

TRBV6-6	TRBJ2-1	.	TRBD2	TGTGCCAGCAGTTACGAGGCGGGGGTCTACAATGAGCAGTTCTTC	CASSYEAGVYNEQFF
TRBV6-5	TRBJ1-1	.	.	TGTGCCAGCAGCTTTACTCCGTATTTACACACTGAAGCTTTCTTT	CASSFTPYLHTEAFF
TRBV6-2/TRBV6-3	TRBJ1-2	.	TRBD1	TGTGCCAGCAGTTACTCCCTGACGGGACAGGGAGTCTATGGCTACACCTTC	CASSYSLTGQGVYGYTF
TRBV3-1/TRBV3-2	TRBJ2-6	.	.	TGTGCCAGCAGCCAAGAGGGCCTCGAGGCCAACGTCCTGACTTTC	CASSQEGLEANVLTF
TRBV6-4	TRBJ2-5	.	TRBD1	TGTGCCAGCACTAGACAGGGGGCGCAGCAAGAGACCCAGTACTTC	CASTRQGAQQETQYF
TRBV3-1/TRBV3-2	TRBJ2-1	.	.	TGTGCCAGCAGCCAAGGAACGATGGGGCTATGGAATGAGCAGTTCTTC	CASSQGTMGLWNEQFF
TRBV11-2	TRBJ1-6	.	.	TGTGCCAGCAGCTTAGCATCGGGTTCACCCCTCCACTTT	CASSLASGSPLHF
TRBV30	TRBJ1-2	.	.	TGTGCCCGCGGCGGGGGCTATGGCTACACCTTC	CARGGGYGYTF
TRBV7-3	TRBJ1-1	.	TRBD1	TGTGCCAGCAGCCCTCGAACAGGGGAGGACACTGAAGCTTTCTTT	CASSPRTGEDTEAFF
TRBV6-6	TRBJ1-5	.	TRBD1	TGTGCCAGTAGGGACAGAACGACAAGCAATCAGCCCCAGCATTTT	CASRDRTTSNQPQHF
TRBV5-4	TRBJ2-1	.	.	TGTGCCAGCAGCTTACCCCAGGCCGGTGAGCAGTTCTTC	CASSLPQAGEQFF
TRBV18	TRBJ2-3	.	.	TGTGCCAGCTCCCTCGGCACAGATACGCAGTATTTT	CASSLGTDTQYF
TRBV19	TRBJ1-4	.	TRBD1	TGTGCCAGTATCGCCACAGGGGGCGTTGTGGAAAAACTGTTTTTT	CASIATGGVVEKLFF
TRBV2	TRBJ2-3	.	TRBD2	TGTGCCAGCAGTCTGGGACTACCTAGCACAGATACGCAGTATTTT	CASSLGLPSTDTQYF
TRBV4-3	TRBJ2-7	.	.	TGCGCCAGCAGCCAAGAGGGCCAGACCTCCTACGAGCAGTACTTC	CASSQEGQTSYEQYF
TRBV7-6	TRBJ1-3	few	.	TGTGCCAGCAGTTTCTTCTCTGGAAACACCATATATTTT	CASSFFSGNTIYF
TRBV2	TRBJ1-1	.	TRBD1	TGTGCCGGCCGGACAGGGGGCGCGGACACTGAAGCTTTCTTT	CAGRTGGADTEAFF
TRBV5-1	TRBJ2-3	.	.	TGCGCCAGCAGCTTGGGACTTTCATTGCCCACAGATACGCAGTATTTT	CASSLGLSLPTDTQYF
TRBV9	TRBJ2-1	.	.	TGTGCCAGCAGCGTAGGCGCGGGTGCCCTCAATGAGCAGTTCTTC	CASSVGAGALNEQFF
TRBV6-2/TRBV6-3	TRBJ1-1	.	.	TGTGCCAGCAGTTTCAGGGGTCAAAACACTGAAGCTTTCTTT	CASSFRGQNTEAFF
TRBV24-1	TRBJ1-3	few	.	TGTGCCACCTCCTCGGGAAACACCATATATTTT	CATSSGNTIYF
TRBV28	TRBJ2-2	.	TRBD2	TGTGCCAGCAGTTTAGTCGGCGGGGGGGCCCTCGTGGGAGCCGGGGAGCTGTTTTTT	CASSLVGGGALVGAGELFF
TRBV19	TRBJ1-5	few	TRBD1	TGTGCCAGTAGCTTAAGGTCAGGGGGCGGTCAGCCCCAGCATTTT	CASSLRSGGGQPQHF
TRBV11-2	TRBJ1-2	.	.	TGTGCCAGCAGCGCTATACCGGGCCAGGGAAGCGGCTACACCTTC	CASSAIPGQGSGYTF
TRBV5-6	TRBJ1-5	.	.	TGTGCCAGCAGCTCCTACAGCAGCAATCAGCCCCAGCATTTT	CASSSYSSNQPQHF
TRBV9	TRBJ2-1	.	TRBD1	TGTGCCAGCAGTCCGGGACAGGCCTACAATGAGCAGTTCTTC	CASSPGQAYNEQFF
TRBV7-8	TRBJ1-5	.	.	TGTGCCAGCAGCTTACAACCGGGACAGCCCCAGCATTTT	CASSLQPGQPQHF
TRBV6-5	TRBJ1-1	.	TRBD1	TGTGCCAGCAGTACAAGCAGGGGGCTTGGACTTGAAGCTTTCTTT	CASSTSRGLGLEAFF
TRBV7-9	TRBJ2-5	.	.	TGTGCCAGCAGCTCCCCTGAGGAGACCCAGTACTTC	CASSSPEETQYF
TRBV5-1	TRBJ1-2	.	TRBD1	TGCGCCAGCAGCGGTCGAGGGGGCCCCCTGTATGGCTACACCTTC	CASSGRGGPLYGYTF
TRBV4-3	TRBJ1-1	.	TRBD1	TGCGCCAGCAGCCAAGATTCAGGGGGAAACCCATCAGAAGCTTTCTTT	CASSQDSGGNPSEAFF
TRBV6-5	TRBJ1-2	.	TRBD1	TGTGCCAGCAGTCGAAAGGGACAGGGTTATGGCTACACCTTC	CASSRKGQGYGYTF
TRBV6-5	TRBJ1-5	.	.	TGTGCCAGCAGCCACAGGGCCAACCAGCCCCAGCATTTT	CASSHRANQPQHF
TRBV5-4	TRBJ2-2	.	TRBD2	TGTGCCAGCAGCCTAGCCGGAGCGGGGGGGACCGGGGAGCTGTTTTTT	CASSLAGAGGTGELFF
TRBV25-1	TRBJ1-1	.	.	TGTGCCAGCAGTGCCCCCCCGGGATGGAACACTGAAGCTTTCTTT	CASSAPPGWNTEAFF
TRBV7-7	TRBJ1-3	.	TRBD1	TGTGCTAGCAGCTTAACAGACAGGGGCTCTGGAAACACCATATATTTT	CASSLTDRGSGNTIYF
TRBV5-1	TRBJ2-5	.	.	TGCGCCAGCAGCCTGTGGGCACTCCGGGACTCCCGGGGGAAACAAGAGACCCAGTACTTC	CASSLWALRDSRGKQETQYF
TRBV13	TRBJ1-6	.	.	TGTGCCAGCAGCTTAGAGACAGATAATTCACCCCTCCACTTT	CASSLETDNSPLHF
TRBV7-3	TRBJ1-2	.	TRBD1	TGTGCCAGCAGCTCCCCCCCGGGACAGAGGGCTTATGGCTACACCTTC	CASSSPPGQRAYGYTF
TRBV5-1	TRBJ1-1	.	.	TGCGCCAGCAGCTTGGCCTGGAGGGTGGGCACTGAAGCTTTCTTT	CASSLAWRVGTEAFF
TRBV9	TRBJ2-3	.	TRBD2	TGTGCCAGCAGCGCCCCGGGGGGAGCAGATACGCAGTATTTT	CASSAPGGADTQYF
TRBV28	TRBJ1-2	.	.	TGTGCCAGCAGTTTAGAACCCCGGGTATATGGCTACACCTTC	CASSLEPRVYGYTF
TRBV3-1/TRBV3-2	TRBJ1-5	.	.	TGTGCCAGCAGCCATCCCGGCAATCAGCCCCAGCATTTT	CASSHPGNQPQHF
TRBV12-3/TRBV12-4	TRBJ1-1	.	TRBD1	TGTGCCAGCACTCCCGGGACAGTAGCTTTCTTT	CASTPGTVAFF
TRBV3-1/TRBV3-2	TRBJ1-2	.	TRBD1	TGTGCCAGCAGCCAAGAGGCGCGACAGGGGGCTCCCGGCTACACCTTC	CASSQEARQGAPGYTF
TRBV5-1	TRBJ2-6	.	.	TGCGCCAGCAGCCCACAGGGCTCTGGGGCCAACGTCCTGACTTTC	CASSPQGSGANVLTF
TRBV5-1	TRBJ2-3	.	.	TGCGCCAGCCAACGGAGGACAGAGAGCACAGATACGCAGTATTTT	CASQRRTESTDTQYF
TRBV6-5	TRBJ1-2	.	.	TGTGCCAGCGGCCTACAGGGAATTAGCTACACCTTC	CASGLQGISYTF
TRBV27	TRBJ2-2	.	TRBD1	TGTGCCAGCAGCCAGGGGGTTTCTAACACCGGGGAGCTGTTTTTT	CASSQGVSNTGELFF
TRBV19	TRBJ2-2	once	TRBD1	TGTGCCAGTAGCGGTAGGGGGCGATCGATGTCGAACACCGGGGAGCTGTTTTTT	CASSGRGRSMSNTGELFF
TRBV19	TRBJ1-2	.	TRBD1	TGTGCCAGTAGTCAGACAGGGATCCATGGCTACACCTTC	CASSQTGIHGYTF
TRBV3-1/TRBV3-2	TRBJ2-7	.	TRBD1	TGTGCCAGCAGCCAAGGGGTGACAGGGGCCGAGCAGTACTTC	CASSQGVTGAEQYF
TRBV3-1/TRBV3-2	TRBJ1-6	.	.	TGTGCCAGCCGGTTAGAGGTGTCCTATAATTCACCCCTCCACTTT	CASRLEVSYNSPLHF
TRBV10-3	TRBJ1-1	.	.	TGTGCCATCAGTGAGGAGATTATATATGAAGCTTTCTTT	CAISEEIIYEAFF
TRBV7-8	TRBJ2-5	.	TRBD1	TGTGCCAGCACCCTAGGGGGCCGCCGCCAAGAGACCCAGTACTTC	CASTLGGRRQETQYF